The rows below give T cell receptor beta chains drawn from one sample of a study of T-cell memory formation after mild COVID-19. TCRdb called the 5' RACE reads again in MiXCR, with one record for every CDR3 protein. The sample carries 250,000 to 350,000 distinct CDR3 sequences, less than 20% recorded once. The sequenced sample was PBMCs or a T cell subset sorted from them (not recorded which). These receptors were obtained from a man between 18 and 29 years old who had mild COVID-19 (a few samples of this study predate the infection). Cell type and time point are not known. Each CDR3 is given with its conserved first and last residue. A D gene is named only where the DNA matches it firmly. Expanded clones are given a class, and other clones once, few, many or no size at all.

d_call j_call clone_size v_call cdr3_aa cdr3_nt
- TRBJ1-5 few TRBV27 CASWARSGAGNQPQHF TGTGCCAGCTGGGCGCGATCAGGGGCAGGCAATCAGCCCCAGCATTTT
- TRBJ2-6 few TRBV24-1 CATSDPRTGANVLTF TGTGCCACCAGTGATCCTCGCACTGGGGCCAACGTCCTGACTTTC
- TRBJ2-3 - TRBV4-3 CASSQDGGRGTDTQYF TGCGCCAGCAGCCAAGATGGGGGACGGGGCACAGATACGCAGTATTTT
- TRBJ2-7 many TRBV10-3 CAISGVEQGRGKQYF TGTGCCATCAGTGGGGTGGAACAGGGTCGGGGAAAGCAGTACTTC
TRBD1 TRBJ1-5 - TRBV7-2 CASSLRGGQGNQPQHF TGTGCCAGCAGCTTAAGAGGGGGACAGGGCAATCAGCCCCAGCATTTT
- TRBJ1-3 - TRBV20-1 CSAPSVGPGNTIYF TGCAGTGCACCTTCCGTGGGACCCGGAAACACCATATATTTT
- TRBJ1-1 few TRBV3-1 CASSQGFRGTEAFF TGTGCCAGCAGCCAAGGGTTCAGGGGCACTGAAGCTTTCTTT
TRBD1 TRBJ2-1 - TRBV28 CASSFPGTGSYNEQFF TGTGCCAGCAGTTTTCCCGGGACAGGGAGCTACAATGAGCAGTTCTTC
- TRBJ2-3 - TRBV7-3 CASSLPATGTTDTQYF TGTGCCAGCAGCCTCCCCGCCACGGGTACCACAGATACGCAGTATTTT
- TRBJ2-3 - TRBV4-3 CASSQAGGVGDTQYF TGCGCCAGCAGCCAAGCGGGTGGGGTGGGGGATACGCAGTATTTT
TRBD1 TRBJ2-1 few TRBV5-5 CASSPRHGTGADEQFF TGTGCCAGCAGCCCGAGGCATGGGACAGGGGCCGATGAGCAGTTCTTC
- TRBJ1-3 - TRBV15 CATSHPRGVSSGNTIYF TGTGCCACCAGCCACCCTAGAGGGGTATCCTCTGGAAACACCATATATTTT
- TRBJ2-7 - TRBV27 CASSLRSSDEQYF TGTGCCAGCAGTTTACGGAGTTCCGACGAGCAGTACTTC
TRBD1 TRBJ1-2 - TRBV4-2 CASSQDGQGNYGYTF TGTGCCAGCAGCCAAGATGGACAGGGGAACTATGGCTACACCTTC
- TRBJ2-7 - TRBV5-1 CASSRPMDTVSYEQYF TGCGCCAGCAGCCGGCCCATGGACACCGTCTCCTACGAGCAGTACTTC
TRBD1 TRBJ2-7 few TRBV7-9 CASSADRGLRQYF TGTGCCAGCAGCGCGGACAGGGGGCTTCGGCAGTACTTC
TRBD1 TRBJ1-5 - TRBV6-5 CASSPQIQGAGQPQHF TGTGCCAGCAGCCCCCAAATACAGGGGGCAGGTCAGCCCCAGCATTTT
- TRBJ1-1 - TRBV29-1 CSVALLGNTEAFF TGCAGCGTTGCCCTCTTGGGTAACACTGAAGCTTTCTTT
- TRBJ1-4 - TRBV7-6 CAVTGAWGEKLFF TGTGCCGTCACAGGCGCCTGGGGTGAAAAACTGTTTTTT
- TRBJ1-4 - TRBV5-4 CASSEGGDATNEKLFF TGTGCCAGCAGCGAGGGGGGCGATGCAACTAATGAAAAACTGTTTTTT
- TRBJ1-1 - TRBV7-9 CASSSQGGDTEAFF TGTGCCAGCAGCTCACAGGGTGGAGACACTGAAGCTTTCTTT
- TRBJ1-6 few TRBV25-1 CASSDRRTNSPLHF TGTGCCAGCAGTGATCGTCGGACGAATTCACCCCTCCACTTT
TRBD1 TRBJ2-1 once TRBV12-3/TRBV12-4 CASNQGVGGEQFF TGTGCCAGCAATCAGGGGGTGGGTGGTGAGCAGTTCTTC
- TRBJ2-3 - TRBV7-9 CASSSTSQRTDTQYF TGTGCCAGCAGTTCCACTAGCCAGCGCACAGATACGCAGTATTTT
TRBD1 TRBJ1-3 - TRBV7-9 CASSEGQADTIYF TGTGCCAGCAGCGAGGGACAGGCGGACACCATATATTTT
- TRBJ2-2 few TRBV4-1 CASSQVIGGTGELFF TGCGCCAGCAGCCAAGTGATAGGGGGAACCGGGGAGCTGTTTTTT
TRBD1 TRBJ2-5 - TRBV19 CASSMTGGQETQYF TGTGCCAGTAGTATGACAGGGGGCCAAGAGACCCAGTACTTC
- TRBJ1-4 - TRBV2 CASSDGSTNEKLFF TGTGCCAGCAGTGACGGATCAACTAATGAAAAACTGTTTTTT
- TRBJ1-3 - TRBV7-8 CASSLSRGTDQTIYF TGTGCCAGCAGCCTATCTCGGGGCACCGATCAAACCATATATTTT
- TRBJ1-2 few TRBV5-1 CASSLSSGVTSGYTF TGCGCCAGCAGCTTGTCATCAGGGGTAACGTCTGGCTACACCTTC
TRBD2 TRBJ2-3 - TRBV3-1 CASTRGLAGGLDTQYF TGTGCCAGCACCCGAGGACTAGCGGGGGGGTTGGATACGCAGTATTTT
TRBD1 TRBJ2-4 few TRBV19 CASSTGEWGNIQYF TGTGCCAGTAGCACAGGGGAATGGGGAAACATTCAGTACTTC
TRBD1 TRBJ1-2 few TRBV9 CASSPRGQINYGYTF TGTGCCAGCAGCCCACGGGGACAGATAAACTATGGCTACACCTTC
- TRBJ2-3 few TRBV5-4 CASILWGATDTQYF TGTGCCAGCATTCTGTGGGGGGCTACAGATACGCAGTATTTT
- TRBJ2-5 few TRBV3-1 CASSPGTETQYF TGTGCCAGCAGCCCCGGAACAGAGACCCAGTACTTC
TRBD1 TRBJ2-5 - TRBV24-1 CATSDPTGAGETQYF TGTGCCACCAGTGACCCAACAGGGGCGGGAGAGACCCAGTACTTC
- TRBJ1-1 few TRBV4-1 CASSQTRDQTEAFF TGCGCCAGCAGCCAGACGAGGGATCAGACTGAAGCTTTCTTT
- TRBJ1-2 - TRBV7-9 CASSLEVRGYTF TGTGCCAGCAGCTTAGAAGTAAGAGGCTACACCTTC
- TRBJ1-1 few TRBV9 CASQDPGAGTEAFF TGTGCCAGCCAAGACCCGGGGGCCGGCACTGAAGCTTTCTTT
TRBD1 TRBJ1-1 many TRBV29-1 CSAGQGVATEAFF TGCAGCGCAGGACAGGGGGTAGCCACTGAAGCTTTCTTT
- TRBJ2-5 once TRBV29-1 CSVEDRFTNQETQYF TGCAGCGTTGAAGACCGATTTACAAATCAAGAGACCCAGTACTTC
TRBD2 TRBJ2-1 few TRBV7-2 CASSSGLAGGYEQFF TGTGCCAGCAGCTCCGGACTAGCGGGGGGCTATGAGCAGTTCTTC
- TRBJ1-2 few TRBV15 CATTQGDGYTF TGTGCCACCACCCAGGGAGATGGCTACACCTTC
TRBD2 TRBJ2-3 many TRBV7-3 CASSPRLAGDRTDTQYF TGTGCCAGCAGCCCGCGACTAGCGGGGGATCGGACAGATACGCAGTATTTT
- TRBJ2-1 few TRBV6-5 CASSGDRFYNEQFF TGTGCCAGCAGTGGAGACAGATTCTACAATGAGCAGTTCTTC
TRBD2 TRBJ2-3 few TRBV12-3/TRBV12-4 CASSLRRGIDTQYF TGTGCCAGCAGTTTACGGCGGGGGATAGATACGCAGTATTTT
- TRBJ2-2 - TRBV19 CASSIGAENTGELFF TGTGCCAGTAGTATTGGGGCAGAGAACACCGGGGAGCTGTTTTTT
TRBD2 TRBJ2-1 few TRBV6-1 CASGERGKNEQFF TGTGCCAGTGGGGAGCGGGGGAAGAATGAGCAGTTCTTC
TRBD2 TRBJ2-7 - TRBV7-2 CASSSGTSGGGQYEQYF TGTGCCAGCAGCTCCGGAACTAGCGGGGGAGGCCAATACGAGCAGTACTTC
TRBD2 TRBJ2-5 few TRBV20-1 CSAATSGGAVTQYF TGCAGTGCGGCGACTAGCGGGGGGGCAGTGACCCAGTACTTC
TRBD1 TRBJ1-1 - TRBV5-1 CASLGDRGGAFF TGCGCCAGCTTGGGGGACAGAGGGGGGGCTTTCTTT
- TRBJ1-5 few TRBV30 CAWSRLRGPQHF TGTGCCTGGAGCAGGCTACGAGGGCCCCAGCATTTT